Presented here are 7 T cell receptor beta chains from one specimen sequenced in a study of blood T cell repertoires in COVID-19. Method: immunoSEQ multiplex PCR; TCRdb's copy keeps in-frame clones and lacks some. The table shows some 250,000 clones, with more than 80% occurring only once. Sequenced material: peripheral blood. These receptors all stem from a man between 25 and 39 years old who had recovered from COVID-19.

The chain employs TRBV20-1 and TRBJ1-4; no clear D gene. The CDR3 spans 11 residues. V was trimmed by 3 bases and J by 6 bases, leaving 5 bases between them. In germline, CDR1 is DFQATT, CDR2 SNEGSKA (reference sequence). The CDR3 spells CSARFDEKLFF. CDR3 in DNA: TGCAGTGCTAGGTTCGATGAAAAACTGTTTTTT.

This chain links TRBV10-1 with TRBJ2-7; 8 nucleotides align to TRBD1. CDR3 length: 15 amino acids. Per germline, CDR1 WNHNN and CDR2 SYGVQD (reference sequence). V lost 3 bases, J lost 1 base, and 5 bases stayed unmatched. The CDR3 here is CASSDRRQGSYEQYF. The CDR3 DNA is TGCGCCAGCAGTGACCGGAGACAGGGGTCCTACGAGCAGTACTTC.

The rearrangement uses TRBV7-9 and TRBJ2-3; weak D call: TRBD2 (6 bases). CDR1 and CDR2 from the germline V gene are SEHNR and FQNEAQ (reference sequence). This CDR3 region has 15 residues. V lost 1 base and J lost 10, with 18 bases in between. The CDR3, as DNA: TGTGCCAGCAGCTTAGGGGAGGCGGAGCGCCGAGCGCAGTATTTT. This codes for CASSLGEAERRAQYF.

The chain employs TRBV6-5 and TRBJ2-3, with 11 bases fitting TRBD1. V lost 4 bases to trimming and J lost 3 bases; unmatched junction nucleotides: 3. The CDR3 covers 15 residues. CDR1 MNHEY and CDR2 SVGAGI come from the germline V gene. In nucleotides, the CDR3 is TGTGCCAGCAGTTCCCGGGACAGGGGGACAGATACGCAGTATTTT. Translated: CASSSRDRGTDTQYF.

CDR3 amino acids: CASSYSGRVNLYGYTF. CDR3 nucleotide sequence: TGTGCCAGCAGTTACTCGGGTCGGGTAAACCTTTATGGCTACACCTTC. The rearrangement joins TRBV6-2 or TRBV6-3 to TRBJ1-2; no definite D call. Germline V CDR1 and CDR2: MNHEY, SVGEGT. This CDR3 contains 16 residues. Deletions cut 0 bases from V and 5 bases from J, with 16 bases between.

The chain employs TRBV2 and TRBJ1-5; 9 bases agree with TRBD1. Trimming took 7 bases from V and 7 from J; bases not matched to a gene: 8. The CDR3 spans 14 residues. Germline V gives CDR1 SNHLY, CDR2 FYNNEI. The CDR3 reads CASTTGQGNQPQHF. The DNA of the CDR3 is TGTGCCAGCACCACGGGACAGGGAAACCAGCCCCAGCATTTT.

The chain combines TRBV7-9 with TRBJ1-2; TRBD1 might be the D (5 bases). Per the germline V gene, CDR1 is SEHNR and CDR2 is FQNEAQ (reference sequence). The CDR3 loop spans 18 amino acids. Deletions cut 2 bases from V and 0 bases from J, with 19 bases between. The CDR3 protein is CASSLQFSTVTANYGYTF. DNA of the CDR3: TGTGCCAGCAGCTTACAGTTCTCGACCGTGACAGCTAACTATGGCTACACCTTC.